Reported below is one TCR beta chain. Its target is not known. This specimen belongs to a study of OX40 agonist ivuxolimab in advanced cancers. Study conclusions and caveats: Blood T cells, both CD4+ and CD8+, expanded clonally by week 6 at 0.1 to 3.0 mg/kg.

Clones were read by immunoSEQ multiplex PCR, and TCRdb kept only the in-frame ones, dropping some. Among roughly 90,000 clones listed, roughly nine tenths were seen once. From germline, CDR1 is SNHLY and CDR2 FYNNEI. J lost 9 bases, V lost 5 bases, and 9 bases had no gene match. The CDR3 has 16 amino acids. Sampling times: baseline, cycle 4 day 1, cycle 7 day 1. The TCR comes from an adult with an advanced solid tumor such as melanoma, head and neck, liver or kidney cancer. The sequencing here drew on CD4+ or CD8+ T cells sorted from blood, taken in a trial of the OX40 agonist ivuxolimab. The chain recombines TRBV2 with TRBJ2-1; TRBD2 aligns across 14 bases. The CDR3 spells CASSRSGTSGSGEQFF. The CDR3 nucleotides read TGTGCCAGCAGTAGATCCGGGACTAGCGGGAGTGGTGAGCAGTTCTTC.